One sample yielded the 9 T cell receptor beta chains listed below, sequenced in a study of blood T cells in healthy people across ages. It was with a sample-barcoded 5' primer and a J-beta primer mix that a second PCR of roughly 6 to 12 cycles was run. A single record per CDR3 protein comes from TCRdb applying MiXCR to the 5' RACE reads. The data contain 780,000 or so distinct CDR3 sequences, 40% to 65% of them seen just once; the ten biggest clones take up about 38%. Sample: blood. These receptors came from a man older than 75 in good health.

V usage is TRBV4-2 and J usage is TRBJ1-5; D remains unclear. V lost 0 bases to trimming and J lost 1 base, with 7 bases between them. The CDR3 extends over 15 amino acids. Per the germline V gene, CDR1 is LGHNA and CDR2 is YNFKEQ. The CDR3 DNA sequence: TGTGCCAGCAGCCAAGAATGGCAGAGCAATCAGCCCCAGCATTTT. It specifies CASSQEWQSNQPQHF.

This chain connects TRBV20-1 to TRBJ2-5; D call uncertain. The CDR3 loop spans 13 amino acids. The germline V gene encodes CDR1 DFQATT and CDR2 SNEGSKA (reference sequence). Trimming removed 7 bases at V and 1 base at J, with 13 bases between. The CDR3 region is CSVRSATQETQYF. CDR3 DNA sequence: TGCAGTGTTCGGTCGGCCACCCAAGAGACCCAGTACTTC.

In its sample, this clonotype was seen a few times. V gene TRBV7-2 combines with J gene TRBJ2-5, with 8 bases that match TRBD2. CDR3 size: 14 residues. With 5 bases clipped from V and 5 bases from J, the junction kept 7 bases outside the gene matches. CDR1 is SGHTA and CDR2 is FQGNSA in the germline V gene. CDR3 loop: CASSPRTSRETQYF. The CDR3 DNA reads TGTGCCAGCAGCCCCCGGACTAGCAGGGAGACCCAGTACTTC.

Here the CDR3 DNA reads TGTGCCAGCAGCTTAGCGGGAGGGTTCTCGGCATCCGAGCAGTACTTC. It specifies CASSLAGGFSASEQYF. V usage is TRBV7-3 and J usage is TRBJ2-5; 9 nucleotides line up with TRBD2. The last part of the DNA fits TRBJ2-7 better; the J call may be wrong. The germline gives CDR1 SGHTA, CDR2 FQGTGA. There are 16 residues in the CDR3.

This clonotype came up once. This chain links TRBV6-1 with TRBJ2-1; TRBD2 matches 7 bases. Germline V gene data show CDR1 as MNHNS and CDR2 as SASEGT. This CDR3 has 13 amino acids. CDR3 coding DNA: TGTGTCATCCTCGGGCCCCGGGGGGAGACCCAGTTCTTC. Its translation: CVILGPRGETQFF.

V and J are TRBV6-2 or TRBV6-3 and TRBJ2-5; D call uncertain. This CDR3 is built from 10 residues. V shed 6 bases and J shed 5 bases, with 4 bases lying between them. Germline CDR1 MNHEY, CDR2 SVGEGT. CDR3 coding DNA: TGTGCCAGCAGAATGGAGACCCAGTACTTC. Translating it yields CASRMETQYF.

This clonotype was counted only a few times. This chain connects TRBV18 to TRBJ2-5; the D gene is possibly TRBD1 (5 bases). Trimming removed 3 bases from V and 2 bases from J, with 16 bases in between. Germline CDR1 and CDR2: KGHSH and LQKENI. CDR3 length: 16 residues. The CDR3, as DNA: TGTGCCAGCTCACCGATCAAGACCAAGGGGCAAGAGACCCAGTACTTC. Translation: CASSPIKTKGQETQYF.

The genes are TRBV11-2 and TRBJ2-4; D call uncertain. The J call may not be correct, given that the DNA end is closer to TRBJ2-7. The V gene's germline CDR1 is SGHAT and CDR2 FQNNGV. The CDR3 consists of 12 residues. CDR3 DNA: TGTGCCAGCACCAATGGGATACACGAGCAGTACTTC. It translates to CASTNGIHEQYF.

The V gene is TRBV27, the J gene TRBJ2-5; 9 bases map to TRBD1. The CDR3 extends over 13 amino acids. Trimming cost V 6 bases and J 5 bases; bases outside gene matches: 4. The germline gives CDR1 MNHEY, CDR2 SMNVEV (reference sequence). The CDR3 sequence: CASSGTGLETQYF. CDR3 DNA sequence: TGTGCCAGCAGCGGGACAGGGCTTGAGACCCAGTACTTC.